This record looks at one T cell receptor beta chain sequence and its context. Antigen unknown. MiXCR, applied by TCRdb to the 5' RACE reads, yields one record per CDR3 protein. The sample lists 450,000 or so distinct CDR3 sequences; nearly 25% were seen once. This specimen belongs to a study of T-cell memory formation after mild COVID-19. Findings and caveats of the study: Mainly CM and EM harbored the contracting CD4+ clones; mainly EMRA harbored the CD8+ ones.

The CDR3 covers 15 residues. The junction had 5 bases not matched to a gene; V was cut back by 5 bases and J by 1 base. The germline CDR1 and CDR2 sequences are MRHNA and SNTAGT. The sequence derives from an adult woman who had mild COVID-19 (a few samples of this study predate the infection). Cell type and time point are not known. The sample was PBMCs or a T cell subset sorted from them (not recorded which). J is TRBJ2-7 and V is TRBV6-4, with TRBD2 matching over 10 bases. The CDR3 DNA is TGTGCCAGCAGTCAGGGACTAGCGCCTTCCTACGAGCAGTACTTC. Its protein product is CASSQGLAPSYEQYF.